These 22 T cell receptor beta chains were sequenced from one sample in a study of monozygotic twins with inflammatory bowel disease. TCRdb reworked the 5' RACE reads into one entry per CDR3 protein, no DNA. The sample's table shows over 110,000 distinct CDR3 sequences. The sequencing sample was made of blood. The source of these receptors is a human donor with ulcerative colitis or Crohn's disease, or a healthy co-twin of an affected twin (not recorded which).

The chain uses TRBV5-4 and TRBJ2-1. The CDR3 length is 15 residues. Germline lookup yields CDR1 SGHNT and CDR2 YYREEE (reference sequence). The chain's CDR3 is CASSLEAVSYNEQFF.

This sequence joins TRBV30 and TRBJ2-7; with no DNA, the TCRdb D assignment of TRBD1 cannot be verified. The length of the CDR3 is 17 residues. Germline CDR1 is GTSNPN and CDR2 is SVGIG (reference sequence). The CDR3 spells CAWSRGPSAPGAYEQYF.

CDR3 region: CASSLDRNEQFF. The rearrangement links TRBV12-3 or TRBV12-4 to TRBJ2-1. The CDR3 runs 12 residues.

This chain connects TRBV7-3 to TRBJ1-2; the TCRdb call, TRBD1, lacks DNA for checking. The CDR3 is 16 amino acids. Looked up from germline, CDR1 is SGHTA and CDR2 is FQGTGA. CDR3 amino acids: CASSPLGTALNYGYTF.

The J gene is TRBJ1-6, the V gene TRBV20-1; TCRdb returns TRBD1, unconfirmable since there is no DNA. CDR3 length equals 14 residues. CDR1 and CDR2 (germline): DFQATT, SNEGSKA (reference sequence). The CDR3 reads CSARDGGLNSPLHF.

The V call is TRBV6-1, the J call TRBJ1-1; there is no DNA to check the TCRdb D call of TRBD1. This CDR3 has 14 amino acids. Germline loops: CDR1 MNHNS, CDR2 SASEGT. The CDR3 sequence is CASTTGMVNTEAFF.

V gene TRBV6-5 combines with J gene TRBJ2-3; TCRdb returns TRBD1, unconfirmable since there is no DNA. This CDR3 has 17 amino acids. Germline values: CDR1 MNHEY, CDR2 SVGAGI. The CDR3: CASSYSNYRGVADTQYF.

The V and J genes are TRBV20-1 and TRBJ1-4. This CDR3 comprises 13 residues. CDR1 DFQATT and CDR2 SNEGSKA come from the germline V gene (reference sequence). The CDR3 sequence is CSATQGTNEKLFF.

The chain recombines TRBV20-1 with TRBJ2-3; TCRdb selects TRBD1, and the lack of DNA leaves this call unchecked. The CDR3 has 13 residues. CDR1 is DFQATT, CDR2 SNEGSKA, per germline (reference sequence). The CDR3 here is CSANRGMEDTQYF.

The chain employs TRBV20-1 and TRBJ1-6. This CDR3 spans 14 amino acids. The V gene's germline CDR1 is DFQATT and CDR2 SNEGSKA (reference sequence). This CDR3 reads CSARDEGSGSPLHF.

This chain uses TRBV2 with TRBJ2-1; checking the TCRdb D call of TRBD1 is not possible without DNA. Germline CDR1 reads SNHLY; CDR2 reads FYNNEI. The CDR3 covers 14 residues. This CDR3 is CASASSNNGVPPFF.

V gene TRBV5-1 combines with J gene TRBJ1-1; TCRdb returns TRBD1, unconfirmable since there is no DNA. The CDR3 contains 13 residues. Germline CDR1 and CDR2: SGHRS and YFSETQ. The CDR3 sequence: CASSRQGNTEAFF. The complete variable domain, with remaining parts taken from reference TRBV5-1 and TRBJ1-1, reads KAGVTQTPRYLIKTRGQQVTLSCSPISGHRSVSWYQQTPGQGLQFLFEYFSETQRNKGNFPGRFSGRQFSNSRSEMNVSTLELGDSALYLCASSRQGNTEAFFGQGTRLTVV.

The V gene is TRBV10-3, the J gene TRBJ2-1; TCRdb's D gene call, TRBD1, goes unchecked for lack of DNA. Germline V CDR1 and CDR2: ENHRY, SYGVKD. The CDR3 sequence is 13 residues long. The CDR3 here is CAIKAGAYNEQFF.

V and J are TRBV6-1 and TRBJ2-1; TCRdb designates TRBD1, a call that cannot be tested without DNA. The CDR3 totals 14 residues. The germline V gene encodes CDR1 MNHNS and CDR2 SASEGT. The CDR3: CASNDRGNNNEQFF.

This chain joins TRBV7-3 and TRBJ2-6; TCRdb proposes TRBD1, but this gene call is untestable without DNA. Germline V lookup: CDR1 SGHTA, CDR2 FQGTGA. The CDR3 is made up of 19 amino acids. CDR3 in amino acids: CASSPPRQPAVSGANVLTF.

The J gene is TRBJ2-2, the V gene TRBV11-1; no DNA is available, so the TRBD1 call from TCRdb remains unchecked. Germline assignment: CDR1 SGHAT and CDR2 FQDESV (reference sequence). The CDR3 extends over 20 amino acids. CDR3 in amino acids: CASSPIPGQGRPSNTGELFF.

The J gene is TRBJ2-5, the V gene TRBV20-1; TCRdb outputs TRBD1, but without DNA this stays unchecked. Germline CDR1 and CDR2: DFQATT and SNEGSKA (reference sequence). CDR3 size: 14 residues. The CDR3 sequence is CSASRQGVVGTQYF.

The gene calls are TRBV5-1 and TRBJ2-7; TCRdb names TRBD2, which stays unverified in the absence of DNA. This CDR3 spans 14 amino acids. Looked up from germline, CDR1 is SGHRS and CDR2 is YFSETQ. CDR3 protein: CASSLSGVTYEQYF.

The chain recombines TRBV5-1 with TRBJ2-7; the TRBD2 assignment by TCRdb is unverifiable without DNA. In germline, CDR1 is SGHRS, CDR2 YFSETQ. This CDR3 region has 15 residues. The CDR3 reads CASSTGLVISYEQYF.

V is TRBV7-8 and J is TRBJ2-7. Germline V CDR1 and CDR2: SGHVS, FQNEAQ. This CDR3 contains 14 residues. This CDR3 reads CASSLELNPYEQYF. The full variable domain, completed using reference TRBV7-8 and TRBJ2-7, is GAGVSQSPRYKVAKRGQDVALRCDPISGHVSLFWYQQALGQGPEFLTYFQNEAQLDKSGLPSDRFFAERPEGSVSTLKIQRTQQEDSAVYLCASSLELNPYEQYFGPGTRLTVT.

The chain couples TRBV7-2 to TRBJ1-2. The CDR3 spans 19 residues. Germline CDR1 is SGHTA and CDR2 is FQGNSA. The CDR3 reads CASSLAGVGEVSDYWGYTF.

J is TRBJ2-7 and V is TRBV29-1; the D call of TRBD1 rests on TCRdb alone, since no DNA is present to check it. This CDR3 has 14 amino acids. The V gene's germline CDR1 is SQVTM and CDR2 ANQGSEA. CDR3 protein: CSVKVSGTGAEQYF.